The 19 T cell receptor beta chains in this list originate from one sample, sequenced in a study of blood T cell repertoires in COVID-19. The table came from immunoSEQ multiplex PCR; TCRdb's copy has only in-frame clones and leaves some out. Of roughly 190,000 clones detected, 80% to 90% appear once; the ten largest clones hold approximately 1.1%. Sequenced material: peripheral blood. The receptors come from a young man with acute or convalescent COVID-19.

The chain is built from TRBV6-5 and TRBJ2-1, with 11 bases lining up with TRBD1. V lost 6 bases, J lost 7 bases, and 5 bases stayed unmatched. The CDR3 sequence is 14 residues long. Germline CDR1 is MNHEY and CDR2 is SVGAGI. The CDR3 sequence is CASRRDRGWNEQFF. CDR3 in DNA: TGTGCCAGCAGGCGGGACAGGGGGTGGAATGAGCAGTTCTTC.

This chain uses TRBV5-5 with TRBJ1-5; 8 bases match TRBD1. The CDR3 covers 12 residues. With 1 base clipped from V and 14 bases from J, the junction kept 5 bases outside the gene matches. Germline CDR1 reads SGHKS; CDR2 reads YYEKEE (reference sequence). The CDR3 nucleotides are TGTGCCAGCAGCTTGAGGGCGGGACAGGAGCATTTT. It codes for CASSLRAGQEHF.

In its sample, this clone was seen once. The V call is TRBV6-5, the J call TRBJ1-1; possible D gene TRBD1, 6 bases. This CDR3 is built from 13 residues. V was trimmed by 6 bases and J by 4 bases, leaving 12 bases between them. CDR1 is MNHEY and CDR2 is SVGAGI in the germline V gene. The CDR3 sequence: CASRAGVGTEAFF. The DNA for the CDR3 is TGTGCCAGCAGGGCAGGGGTCGGCACTGAAGCTTTCTTT.

This clone has only a few counts. The gene calls are TRBV6-5 and TRBJ1-6; no definite D call. Germline V gives CDR1 MNHEY, CDR2 SVGAGI. The ends were cut back, 6 bases at V and 8 bases at J, with 14 bases in the middle. The CDR3 is made up of 14 amino acids. The CDR3 sequence is CASRSPRAHSPLHF. DNA for the CDR3: TGTGCCAGCAGGAGCCCTCGCGCGCATTCACCCCTCCACTTT.

Turning to this clone: This CDR3 is also generated by other DNA sequences in the sample. The genes are TRBV30 and TRBJ1-4, with TRBD1 as a possible D gene (6 bases). CDR1 and CDR2 (germline): GTSNPN, SVGIG (reference sequence). This CDR3 has 13 amino acids. The V and J ends lost 2 bases and 6 bases respectively, with 10 bases between them. CDR3 coding DNA: TGTGCCTGGAGTAGGGGGAGAGATGAAAAACTGTTTTTT. Amino acids: CAWSRGRDEKLFF.

The chain employs TRBV7-8 and TRBJ2-1, with unresolved D. CDR3 length equals 14 residues. Trimming took 1 base from V and 7 from J, leaving 11 bases between them. Germline V gene lookup returns CDR1 SGHVS and CDR2 FQNEAQ. In DNA form, the CDR3 reads TGTGCCAGCAGCTTAGAGAACAGCCGGAATGAGCAGTTCTTC. Protein: CASSLENSRNEQFF.

This chain's CDR3 is CASSQGQGSQPQHF. CDR3 DNA: TGTGCCAGCAGCCAAGGGCAGGGATCGCAGCCCCAGCATTTT. This chain uses TRBV3-1 (or the pseudogene TRBV3-2) with TRBJ1-5, with D possibly being TRBD1 (5 bases). The length of the CDR3 is 14 residues. Germline V CDR1 and CDR2: LGHDT, YNNKEL (reference sequence). Trimming pared 1 base from V and 7 bases from J, leaving 11 bases between.

This chain connects TRBV24-1 to TRBJ1-2; 9 bases line up with TRBD1. V dropped 9 bases and J dropped 6; count of bases not matched to a gene: 4. CDR3 size: 12 residues. From germline, CDR1 is KGHDR and CDR2 SFDVKD. Here the CDR3 reads CATWDRANGYTF. The CDR3, as DNA: TGTGCCACCTGGGACAGGGCTAATGGCTACACCTTC.

The CDR3 coding sequence is TGTGCCAGCAGTGATACGGCGTCGGGGTACAATGAGCAGTTCTTC. Its protein product is CASSDTASGYNEQFF. The chain links TRBV2 to TRBJ2-1, with a possible D match to TRBD2 (5 bases). The CDR3 is 15 residues long. Deletions cut 3 bases from V and 4 bases from J, with 13 bases between. Germline V CDR1 and CDR2: SNHLY, FYNNEI. The whole variable domain, filled in from reference TRBV2 and TRBJ2-1, reads EPEVTQTPSHQVTQMGQEVILRCVPISNHLYFYWYRQILGQKVEFLVSFYNNEISEKSEIFDDQFSVERPDGSNFTLKIRSTKLEDSAMYFCASSDTASGYNEQFFGPGTRLTVL.

The chain joins TRBV3-1 (or the pseudogene TRBV3-2) to TRBJ1-6; 7 bases are a match to TRBD1. There are 15 residues in the CDR3. Germline CDR1 LGHDT, CDR2 YNNKEL (reference sequence). V was clipped by 3 bases and J by 7 bases; unmatched bases: 6. The CDR3 loop is CASSQTGFRNSPLHF. In DNA form, the CDR3 reads TGTGCCAGCAGCCAGACAGGGTTCAGGAATTCACCCCTCCACTTT.

The chain recombines TRBV6-5 with TRBJ1-1; unclear D gene. Germline V lookup: CDR1 MNHEY, CDR2 SVGAGI. The CDR3 sequence is 13 residues long. V was clipped by 3 bases and J by 12 bases, with 17 bases between them. The CDR3 DNA sequence: TGTGCCAGCAGTTATCACGAGGGCCTGTTTACTTTCTTT. Residues: CASSYHEGLFTFF.

The CDR3 reads CASSPGGGGSPLHF. The CDR3 DNA follows: TGTGCCAGCAGTCCGGGGGGGGGAGGTTCACCCCTCCACTTT. The V call is TRBV28, the J call TRBJ1-6; tentatively, D is TRBD1 (5 bases). V was shortened by 5 bases and J by 9 bases, with 14 bases between the two germline ends. CDR3 length: 14 residues. The germline CDR1 and CDR2 sequences are MDHEN and SYDVKM. Full variable domain (rest looked up from reference TRBV28 and TRBJ1-6): DVKVTQSSRYLVKRTGEKVFLECVQDMDHENMFWYRQDPGLGLRLIYFSYDVKMKEKGDIPEGYSVSREKKERFSLILESASTNQTSMYLCASSPGGGGSPLHFGNGTRLTVT.

J is TRBJ2-1 and V is TRBV15; tentatively, D is TRBD1 (7 bases). The germline CDR1 and CDR2 sequences are LNHNV and YYDKDF (reference sequence). CDR3 size: 15 residues. The V end was cut by 0 bases, the J end by 9 bases, with 15 bases between. The CDR3 loop reads CATSRDYAGGGEQFF. For the CDR3, the DNA is TGTGCCACCAGCAGAGATTATGCAGGGGGAGGTGAGCAGTTCTTC.

This clone showed up just once. This rearrangement joins TRBV28 to TRBJ2-3; a possible D gene is TRBD2 (5 bases). V was trimmed by 4 bases and J by 0 bases, leaving 11 bases between them. CDR3 length: 15 amino acids. From germline, CDR1 is MDHEN and CDR2 SYDVKM. DNA for the CDR3: TGTGCCAGCAGTTATAGAACGGGGAGCACAGATACGCAGTATTTT. Protein: CASSYRTGSTDTQYF.

The chain recombines TRBV2 with TRBJ1-2, with 7 nucleotides matching TRBD1. Germline V gene sequence: CDR1 SNHLY, CDR2 FYNNEI. This CDR3 contains 14 residues. V was pared by 3 bases and J by 2 bases, with 3 bases of the junction left unmatched. The CDR3 coding sequence is TGTGCCAGCAGTGAGTGGGGACAGAACTATGGCTACACCTTC. Its translation is CASSEWGQNYGYTF. Looking up the rest from reference TRBV2 and TRBJ1-2 gives the full variable domain: EPEVTQTPSHQVTQMGQEVILRCVPISNHLYFYWYRQILGQKVEFLVSFYNNEISEKSEIFDDQFSVERPDGSNFTLKIRSTKLEDSAMYFCASSEWGQNYGYTFGSGTRLTVV.

This rearrangement joins TRBV2 to TRBJ2-7; possible D gene TRBD1, 6 bases. The germline gives CDR1 SNHLY, CDR2 FYNNEI. This CDR3 is 15 amino acids long. Trimming pared 6 bases from V and 3 bases from J, leaving 18 bases between. CDR3 sequence (DNA): TGTGCCAGCAGCCCCGACAGGTCCCCCAACTACGAGCAGTACTTC. Translation: CASSPDRSPNYEQYF.

The genes are TRBV3-1 (or the pseudogene TRBV3-2) and TRBJ2-3; possible D gene TRBD2, 5 bases. V was clipped by 6 bases and J by 6 bases, with 16 bases between them. The CDR3 runs to 14 residues. In germline, CDR1 is LGHDT, CDR2 YNNKEL (reference sequence). CDR3 sequence reads: CASSLHSRGDTQYF. The CDR3, as DNA: TGTGCCAGCAGTCTTCATTCCCGGGGTGATACGCAGTATTTT.

The V gene is TRBV2, the J gene TRBJ2-3; 13 bases are a match to TRBD2. With V trimmed by 5 bases and J by 3 bases, 2 bases remained unmatched. Germline lookup yields CDR1 SNHLY and CDR2 FYNNEI. The CDR3 consists of 15 residues. CDR3 DNA sequence: TGTGCCAGCAGTCCGGGACTAGCGGGAACAGATACGCAGTATTTT. Its protein is CASSPGLAGTDTQYF.

J is TRBJ1-5 and V is TRBV27; D is ambiguous. The CDR3 is made up of 13 amino acids. The ends were cut back, 3 bases at V and 5 bases at J, with 8 bases in the middle. The germline V gene encodes CDR1 MNHEY and CDR2 SMNVEV (reference sequence). The CDR3 DNA reads as TGTGCCAGCAGTTTCGTTCCAGATCAGCCCCAGCATTTT. It codes for CASSFVPDQPQHF.